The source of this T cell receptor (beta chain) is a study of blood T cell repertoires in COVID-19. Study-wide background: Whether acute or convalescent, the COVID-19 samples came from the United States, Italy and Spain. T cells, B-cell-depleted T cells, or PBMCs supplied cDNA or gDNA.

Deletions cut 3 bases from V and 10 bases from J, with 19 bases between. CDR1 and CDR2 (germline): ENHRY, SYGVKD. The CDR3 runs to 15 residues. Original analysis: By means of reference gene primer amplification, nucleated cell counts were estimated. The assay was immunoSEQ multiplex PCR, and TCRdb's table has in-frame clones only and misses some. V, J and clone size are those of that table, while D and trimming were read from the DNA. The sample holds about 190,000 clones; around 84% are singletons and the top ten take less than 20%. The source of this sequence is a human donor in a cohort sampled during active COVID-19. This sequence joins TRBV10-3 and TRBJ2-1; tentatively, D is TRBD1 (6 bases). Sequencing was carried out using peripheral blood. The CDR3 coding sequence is TGTGCCATCAGTGACCCCAGGGGCGGACTGGGAGAGCAGTTCTTC. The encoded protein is CAISDPRGGLGEQFF.